This T cell receptor (beta chain) was identified during a study of T-cell reconstitution after alpha-beta-depleted transplantation in children. The TCRbeta library incorporated unique molecular identifiers. From the PCR reads, TCRdb called clonotypes with MiXCR, one entry per CDR3 protein. Of 200,000 or so distinct CDR3 sequences listed, approximately 7% are singletons. Per germline, CDR1 MNHNS and CDR2 SASEGT. The CDR3 is 14 residues long. Trimming removed 0 bases at V and 10 bases at J, with 13 bases between. The source material was PBMCs, sampled before TCRalphabeta/CD19-depleted stem cell transplant. J is TRBJ2-1 and V is TRBV6-1, with no clear D. This clonotype originated in a boy younger than 10 with acute lymphoblastic leukemia, due to receive a stem cell transplant. As DNA, the CDR3 is TGTGCCAGCAGTGAAGCAGTCACGGCGCGCGAGCAGTTCTTC. Residues: CASSEAVTAREQFF.